Listed here are 12 T cell receptor beta chains from one sample, sequenced in a study of blood T cell repertoires in COVID-19. Generated by immunoSEQ multiplex PCR, the TCRdb table keeps only in-frame clones and is missing some. The table has a few hundred thousand clones, roughly 84% seen once. Sequenced input: peripheral blood. These receptors were collected from a human donor with COVID-19, enrolled during active disease. The donor label of this sample is uncertain.

The chain is built from TRBV6-2 or TRBV6-3 and TRBJ2-5; the match to TRBD2 covers 10 bases. The trim removed 2 bases at V and 4 bases at J, leaving 4 bases unmatched. The CDR3 sequence is 15 residues long. Germline CDR1 is MNHEY and CDR2 is SVGEGT. CDR3 protein: CASSYRLAGAETQYF. As DNA, the CDR3 is TGTGCCAGCAGTTACCGCCTAGCGGGAGCAGAGACCCAGTACTTC.

This clone was recorded many times. CDR3 sequence reads: CASSIKGQGPRDGYTF. In DNA, the CDR3 is TGTGCCAGTAGTATTAAGGGACAGGGTCCACGGGATGGCTACACCTTC. The rearrangement joins TRBV19 to TRBJ1-2, with 9 positions matching TRBD1. CDR1 is LNHDA and CDR2 is SQIVND in the germline V gene (reference sequence). The CDR3 covers 16 residues. Losses at the gene ends were 3 bases for V and 6 bases for J; bases not matched to a gene: 11.

This clone was observed once. The chain employs TRBV30 and TRBJ1-2, with a possible D match to TRBD1 (5 bases). The CDR3 length is 15 residues. CDR1 GTSNPN and CDR2 SVGIG come from the germline V gene (reference sequence). V was cut by 5 bases and J by 4 bases, with 20 bases left in between. CDR3 DNA sequence: TGTGCCTGGGCCATCGCCGGGACTCCGCCCTATGGCTACACCTTC. This gives the protein CAWAIAGTPPYGYTF. Supplemented by reference TRBV30 and TRBJ1-2, the full variable domain reads SQTIHQWPATLVQPVGSPLSLECTVEGTSNPNLYWYRQAAGRGLQLLFYSVGIGQISSEVPQNLSASRPQDRQFILSSKKLLLSDSGFYLCAWAIAGTPPYGYTFGSGTRLTVV.

The chain has TRBV5-4 and TRBJ2-5, with 8 bases aligning to TRBD2. CDR3 size: 15 residues. The J segment lost 5 bases and the V segment lost 2 bases, leaving 8 bases of the junction unmatched. Looked up from germline, CDR1 is SGHNT and CDR2 is YYREEE (reference sequence). The CDR3, as DNA: TGTGCCAGCAGCTTTACTAGCGGAGGGTGGGAGACCCAGTACTTC. It encodes CASSFTSGGWETQYF.

The chain joins TRBV14 to TRBJ2-2; D gene ambiguous. This CDR3 has 15 amino acids. Between the trimmed V and J ends, which lost 1 base and 1 base, there was a span of 7 bases. Germline loops: CDR1 SGHDN, CDR2 FVKESK. This CDR3 reads CASSQALGNTGELFF. The CDR3 DNA follows: TGTGCCAGCAGCCAAGCTCTCGGGAACACCGGGGAGCTGTTTTTT. The full variable domain, in which reference TRBV14 and TRBJ2-2 provide the parts outside the CDR3, is EAGVTQFPSHSVIEKGQTVTLRCDPISGHDNLYWYRRVMGKEIKFLLHFVKESKQDESGMPNNRFLAERTGGTYSTLKVQPAELEDSGVYFCASSQALGNTGELFFGEGSRLTVL.

The chain joins TRBV28 to TRBJ2-1; a weak D match, TRBD2 (6 bases). Germline V gene lookup returns CDR1 MDHEN and CDR2 SYDVKM. This CDR3 contains 15 residues. Deletions cut 3 bases from V and 3 bases from J, with 12 bases between. CDR3 amino acids: CASSLVAEIYNEQFF. The CDR3 DNA follows: TGTGCCAGCAGTTTGGTAGCGGAAATCTACAATGAGCAGTTCTTC.

The chain couples TRBV6-5 to TRBJ1-1; 7 bases line up with TRBD1. Germline CDR1 is MNHEY and CDR2 is SVGAGI. The J segment lost 5 bases and the V segment lost 8 bases, leaving 8 bases of the junction unmatched. The CDR3 has 13 residues. CDR3: CASYLRQGTEAFF. The CDR3 region has the DNA TGTGCCAGCTACTTGAGACAGGGTACTGAAGCTTTCTTT.

CDR3 protein: CASTNRGGPQDTQYF. The CDR3 DNA is TGTGCCAGCACCAATAGGGGGGGGCCGCAGGATACGCAGTATTTT. The chain has TRBV6-6 and TRBJ2-3; D may be TRBD2 (7 bases). Germline lookup yields CDR1 MNHNY and CDR2 SVGAGI (reference sequence). The CDR3 covers 15 residues. V dropped 7 bases and J dropped 6 bases, with 20 bases sitting between them.

The rearrangement links TRBV5-1 to TRBJ2-7, with D maybe TRBD2 (6 bases). Per germline, CDR1 SGHRS and CDR2 YFSETQ. The germline V and J ends were trimmed by 0 bases and 3 bases, with 13 bases remaining between them. This CDR3 is 15 amino acids long. DNA of the CDR3: TGCGCCAGCAGCTTGGCAGGCCAGGGAGGCTACGAGCAGTACTTC. This codes for CASSLAGQGGYEQYF.

V gene TRBV12-3 or TRBV12-4 combines with J gene TRBJ2-1, with TRBD2 matching 7 bases. J gave up 7 bases and V 5 bases, and 5 bases lay outside the gene matches. The CDR3 has 13 amino acids. In nucleotides, the CDR3 is TGTGCCAGCAGTCTCATTAGCGGGAATGAGCAGTTCTTC. Its translation is CASSLISGNEQFF.

The chain links TRBV5-6 to TRBJ1-4; 7 bases are a match to TRBD1. CDR1 and CDR2 (germline): SGHDT, YYEEEE. With V trimmed by 3 bases and J by 0 bases, 5 bases remained unmatched. The CDR3 covers 16 residues. The chain's CDR3 is CASSSTDRATNEKLFF. In DNA form, the CDR3 reads TGTGCCAGCAGCTCCACCGACAGGGCAACTAATGAAAAACTGTTTTTT.

As for this clone: One end of the junction varies from germline; a read error may be responsible. The chain links TRBV6-5 to TRBJ1-5, with 8 bases aligning to TRBD1. CDR3 size: 14 residues. CDR1 and CDR2 (germline): MNHEY, SVGAGI. The CDR3 nucleotides are TGCGCCTCAGACAGGGGAGTTGTCTATCAGCCCCAGCATTTT. Translation gives CASDRGVVYQPQHF.